This TCR beta chain was identified in a study of T-cell reconstitution after alpha-beta-depleted transplantation in children (dated by TCRdb to the mid-2010s). The study in broad terms: Using TCR repertoire profiling, the study followed T-cell immune reconstitution in a quantitative way in children after TCRalphabeta/CD19-depleted allogeneic hematopoietic cell transplantation.

Libraries were prepared through PCR. TCRdb records Illumina HiSeq 2500 as the sequencer. To normalize quantification of the TCRbeta repertoire, the TCR libraries were built with molecular barcoding that relied on unique molecular identifiers. TCRdb took the public reads, trimmed them with fastp at Q25, ran MiXCR for clone calling and kept in-frame beta chains. Records with the same CDR3 protein are collapsed into one entry carrying the most frequent genes and DNA. The table for this sample lists 300,000 to 400,000 distinct CDR3 sequences; about a quarter of them were counted only once. 9.5% to 13% of the sample goes to the ten largest clones. Sequences MNHEY (CDR1) and SMNVEV (CDR2) are obtained from the germline V gene (reference sequence). At the junction V is shortened by 3 bases and J by 7 bases; bases outside the gene matches: 3. CDR3 length: 13 amino acids, cysteine to phenylalanine. The only DNA kept is the CDR3, 39 bases in frame from the first base.

This clonotype has only a few counts. The target of this receptor is not known. Within one base of it there is no much larger clone, and no base qualities were kept. Results and caveats for the whole study, not just this receptor: Apparently early alphabetaT-cell count recovery about two months after transplant reportedly relied on only several hundred rapidly expanded clones derived from non-depleted graft cells. The frequencies of hyperexpanded clones fell over the following months, and after one year, T-cell counts and TCRbeta diversity were mostly attributed to newly produced T cells. In some patients, high TCRbeta diversity at day 60 was attributed to recipient T cells and intrathymic progenitors that had survived conditioning.

The treatment or condition label, as the study defines it: allogeneic hematopoietic cell transplantation with graft depleted of TCRalphabeta T cells and CD19 B cells. The transplant recipients were children given TCRalphabeta/CD19-depleted allogeneic hematopoietic cell grafts. Sequences were derived from PBMCs, mostly from graft donor cells, sampled 180 days after TCRalphabeta/CD19-depleted stem cell transplant. The TCR comes from a male patient aged 10-17 years who had a stem cell transplant for acute lymphoblastic leukemia, so the T cells may come from the graft donor. The rearranged chain carries TRBV27 and TRBJ1-5, with TRBD1 identical over 7 junction bases. The CDR3 protein sequence reads: CASSFTGEQPQHF. In nucleotide form, the sequence is TGTGCCAGCAGTTTTACAGGGGAACAGCCCCAGCATTTT.